A single sample gave rise to the 13 T cell receptor beta chains below, sequenced in a study of control samples from healthy donors and cancer patients. TCRdb's copy holds only in-frame clones and misses some; the assay was immunoSEQ multiplex PCR. The repertoire has about 20,000 clones, 88% of them found once; the top ten carry 8% to 10%. Sequenced: PBMCs. The source is a woman aged 55-69 years with head and neck cancer.

As concerns this clone: Other DNA sequences within the sample encode an identical CDR3. V and J are TRBV11-2 and TRBJ2-3; the match to TRBD2 covers 8 bases. The V and J ends lost 4 bases and 5 bases, in that order; junction bases with no gene match: 8. Germline V gene lookup returns CDR1 SGHAT and CDR2 FQNNGV. The CDR3 spans 15 residues. This CDR3 reads CASSSLSGRGDTQYF. In DNA form, the CDR3 reads TGTGCCAGCAGCTCCTTGAGCGGGAGAGGAGATACGCAGTATTTT.

This rearrangement joins TRBV5-1 to TRBJ1-1; D gene ambiguous. The germline V and J ends were trimmed by 5 bases and 1 base, with 12 bases remaining between them. Germline values: CDR1 SGHRS, CDR2 YFSETQ. The length of the CDR3 is 14 residues. DNA of the CDR3: TGCGCCAGCAGGTTTGACGAGGGGAACACTGAAGCTTTCTTT. Protein product: CASRFDEGNTEAFF.

The V gene is TRBV5-1, the J gene TRBJ2-5; D uncertain. Trimming pared 0 bases from V and 8 bases from J, leaving 14 bases between. Germline-derived CDR1 and CDR2 are SGHRS and YFSETQ. CDR3 size: 14 residues. The DNA for the CDR3 is TGCGCCAGCAGCTTGGATGGACCCCTGAGAACCCAGTACTTC. As protein: CASSLDGPLRTQYF.

The rearrangement joins TRBV5-4 to TRBJ1-4; D is ambiguous. Germline V gene data show CDR1 as SGHNT and CDR2 as YYREEE (reference sequence). The CDR3 is 13 residues long. The V end lost 0 bases, the J end lost 4 bases, and 4 bases lay between the germline ends. The CDR3, as DNA: TGTGCCAGCAGCTTGGCCGGTAATGAAAAACTGTTTTTT. Translating it yields CASSLAGNEKLFF. Variable domain in full (rest from reference TRBV5-4 and TRBJ1-4): ETGVTQSPTHLIKTRGQQVTLRCSSQSGHNTVSWYQQALGQGPQFIFQYYREEENGRGNFPPRFSGLQFPNYSSELNVNALELDDSALYLCASSLAGNEKLFFGSGTQLSVL.

CDR3 sequence: CASSQDGGSTDTQYF. CDR3 in DNA: TGTGCCAGCAGCCAAGATGGTGGGAGCACAGATACGCAGTATTTT. V gene TRBV3-1 (or the pseudogene TRBV3-2) combines with J gene TRBJ2-3; unclear D gene. The CDR3 length is 15 residues. Germline values: CDR1 LGHDT, CDR2 YNNKEL (reference sequence). Trimming left V 0 bases short and J 0 bases short, with 7 bases between.

The rearrangement links TRBV4-1 to TRBJ1-2; 8 nucleotides align to TRBD1. CDR3 length: 14 residues. CDR1 and CDR2 from the germline V gene are MGHRA and YSYEKL. Unmatched junction bases numbered 4, after V lost 5 bases and J lost 2 bases. CDR3 nucleotides: TGCGCCAGCAGCGCTAACAGGGGGAACTATGGCTACACCTTC. Translated, it gives CASSANRGNYGYTF.

This chain links TRBV7-3 with TRBJ2-1; D gene uncertain. The V gene lost 5 bases and the J gene lost 8 bases, with 22 bases spanning the gap. Germline V gene lookup returns CDR1 SGHTA and CDR2 FQGTGA. This CDR3 has 16 residues. As DNA, the CDR3 is TGTGCCAGCAGCCAATCTACTAACCCTTCTCTGCATGAGCAGTTCTTC. Its translation: CASSQSTNPSLHEQFF.

The genes are TRBV9 and TRBJ2-5, with TRBD2 as a possible D gene (5 bases). The CDR3 runs 15 residues. The germline V gene encodes CDR1 SGDLS and CDR2 YYNGEE. Between the trimmed V and J ends, which lost 0 bases and 2 bases, there was a span of 11 bases. The CDR3 sequence is CASSVEPRRQETQYF. In DNA, the CDR3 is TGTGCCAGCAGCGTAGAGCCCCGGAGGCAAGAGACCCAGTACTTC.

This chain joins TRBV7-3 and TRBJ2-5; TRBD2 might be the D (5 bases). Deletions cut 4 bases from V and 5 bases from J, with 17 bases between. The CDR3 is 15 amino acids. The germline gives CDR1 SGHTA, CDR2 FQGTGA. The CDR3 region is CASSSRGVSTETQYF. In DNA, the CDR3 is TGTGCCAGCAGCTCCCGGGGTGTCAGCACCGAGACCCAGTACTTC.

This rearrangement joins TRBV7-9 to TRBJ2-7; possibly TRBD2 for D (6 bases). V gave up 3 bases and J gave up 3 bases, with 9 bases separating them. The CDR3 has 13 amino acids. CDR1 is SEHNR and CDR2 is FQNEAQ in the germline V gene (reference sequence). The CDR3 region has the DNA TGTGCCAGCAGCTTCGGGGACTTCTACGAGCAGTACTTC. Its protein is CASSFGDFYEQYF.

Only one count was recorded for this clone. The rearrangement links TRBV19 to TRBJ1-1; D possibly corresponds to TRBD1 (5 bases). V shed 7 bases and J shed 7 bases, with 16 bases lying between them. Germline V lookup: CDR1 LNHDA, CDR2 SQIVND (reference sequence). The CDR3 spans 13 residues. CDR3 amino acids: CASNWGGGREAFF. The DNA for the CDR3 is TGTGCCAGTAACTGGGGCGGGGGTCGTGAAGCTTTCTTT.

This sequence joins TRBV19 and TRBJ2-1; 8 bases are a match to TRBD1. Germline V gene lookup returns CDR1 LNHDA and CDR2 SQIVND (reference sequence). This CDR3 is built from 15 residues. The junction had 10 bases not matched to a gene; V was cut back by 3 bases and J by 9 bases. The CDR3 DNA reads TGTGCCAGTAGTATTGTCCTAGGACAGGGTGTTGAGCAGTTCTTC. Translation gives CASSIVLGQGVEQFF.

The V gene is TRBV30, the J gene TRBJ2-1; 7 bases are shared with TRBD1. The CDR3 totals 11 residues. Germline CDR1 GTSNPN, CDR2 SVGIG (reference sequence). The V gene end was trimmed by 2 bases and the J gene end by 12 bases; junction bases not matched to a gene: 4. The CDR3 DNA reads as TGTGCCTGGAGTCAGGGGGTCGGGCAGTTCTTC. It yields the protein CAWSQGVGQFF.